This record concerns one T cell receptor (beta chain) sequence. The clone's antigen remains unknown. It has no much larger one-base neighbor in the sample; base qualities were not kept. The study evaluated CTLA-4 blockade (ipilimumab) given together with focal radiation therapy in patients who had chemo-refractory metastatic non-small-cell lung cancer. The CDR3 sequence holds 16 residues, the cysteine and phenylalanine included. This entry keeps only the CDR3 DNA: 48 bases, framed from base 1. Between the V and J ends, shortened by 3 bases and 2 bases respectively, the junction contains 13 bases. CDR1 and CDR2 are read off the germline V gene as SGHTA and FQGNSA. Library creation used the immunoSEQ multiplex PCR assay. The table comes from immuneACCESS by way of TCRdb, which keeps in-frame sequences with V and J called. Part of the clones is missing from these tables; in studies checked, under half for an unresolved V gene and the rest for unknown reasons. The sample table records about 120,000 clones; about four fifths of these occur just once. The ten largest make up 4% to 6% of the sample.

These data belong to a study of radiotherapy plus CTLA-4 blockade in lung cancer listed by TCRdb under 2018. Notes on the research overall: Among enrolled patients, roughly 17% had an objective response and 31% reached disease control.

Study-wide conclusions, independent of this receptor: The strongest predictors of response were reported to be early dynamic shifts in blood T cell clones along with a rise in serum interferon-beta following radiation. After treatment with radiotherapy and ipilimumab, TCR clones that originated in tumors expanded in peripheral blood.

The specimen was peripheral blood, collected from a patient treated with radiotherapy plus ipilimumab. This receptor chain uses TRBV7-2 and TRBJ2-2, with the D gene not confidently named. The clonotype was recovered from a human donor with non-small cell lung cancer who had a partial response to radiotherapy plus ipilimumab. The CDR3 is CASSLFPGPNTGELFF. At the DNA level, the sequence is TGTGCCAGCAGCTTGTTCCCCGGTCCCAACACCGGGGAGCTGTTTTTT.